The 32 T cell receptor beta chains below all came from one sample that was sequenced in a study of blood T cell repertoires in COVID-19. The assay was immunoSEQ multiplex PCR, and TCRdb's table has in-frame clones only and misses some. The table lists tens of thousands of clones, about 81% of them singletons. The specimen sequenced was peripheral blood. Every receptor here comes from a human donor in a cohort sampled during active COVID-19.

The chain combines TRBV28 with TRBJ2-7; 7 nucleotides agree with TRBD1. Germline V CDR1 and CDR2: MDHEN, SYDVKM. V was clipped by 6 bases and J by 4 bases; unmatched bases: 15. The CDR3 spans 16 residues. CDR3 residues: CASSNELRDRRYEQYF. CDR3 sequence (DNA): TGTGCCAGCAGCAATGAACTCCGGGACAGAAGGTACGAGCAGTACTTC.

This chain joins TRBV11-2 and TRBJ1-1, with D perhaps matching TRBD1 (6 bases). The V end was cut by 5 bases, the J end by 11 bases, with 15 bases between. The CDR3 extends over 12 amino acids. Germline values: CDR1 SGHAT, CDR2 FQNNGV. The CDR3 coding sequence is TGTGCCAGCAGCCCTACGGGACAAGCGGCTTTCTTT. Translation gives CASSPTGQAAFF.

The chain couples TRBV6-2 or TRBV6-3 to TRBJ2-5; TRBD2 aligns across 10 bases. The CDR3 is 15 residues long. After removal of 0 bases from V and 4 bases from J, the junction contained 2 bases not matched to a gene. Germline V CDR1 and CDR2: MNHEY, SVGEGT. The CDR3: CASSYSGLAVETQYF. In nucleotides, the CDR3 is TGTGCCAGCAGTTACTCAGGACTAGCGGTAGAGACCCAGTACTTC.

The V gene is TRBV6-2 or TRBV6-3, the J gene TRBJ1-5, with 9 bases lining up with TRBD1. CDR3 length equals 14 residues. Germline CDR1 is MNHEY and CDR2 is SVGEGT. J lost 3 bases, V lost 4 bases, and 1 base had no gene match. CDR3 DNA: TGTGCCAGCAGTTGGACAGGGGTCAATCAGCCCCAGCATTTT. Translation: CASSWTGVNQPQHF.

The V and J genes are TRBV12-3 or TRBV12-4 and TRBJ1-2; unclear D gene. With 8 bases removed from V and 8 bases from J, the gap between germline ends came to 18 bases. CDR3 length: 13 amino acids. The CDR3 here is CASGDQGRRGYTF. CDR3 nucleotide sequence: TGTGCCAGCGGAGACCAAGGGAGGAGAGGCTACACCTTC.

This chain links TRBV4-1 with TRBJ1-1, with D hard to call. V was pared by 1 base and J by 0 bases, with 15 bases between. Germline values: CDR1 MGHRA, CDR2 YSYEKL. There are 17 residues in the CDR3. CDR3 residues: CASSQGPVVDLNTEAFF. CDR3 in DNA: TGCGCCAGCAGCCAAGGTCCGGTGGTAGATTTGAACACTGAAGCTTTCTTT.

V gene TRBV7-8 combines with J gene TRBJ2-3, with 8 bases aligning to TRBD1. The CDR3 consists of 17 residues. J was trimmed by 4 bases and V by 1 base; bases with no gene match: 10. Germline CDR1 reads SGHVS; CDR2 reads FQNEAQ. CDR3 loop: CASSLGATGEWADTQYF. The CDR3 DNA reads as TGTGCCAGCAGCTTAGGGGCGACAGGGGAATGGGCAGATACGCAGTATTTT.

The chain has TRBV19 and TRBJ1-6; the match to TRBD1 covers 10 bases. V trimming: 4 bases; J trimming: 8 bases; junction bases outside the gene matches: 5. The CDR3 has 15 amino acids. Looked up from germline, CDR1 is LNHDA and CDR2 is SQIVND (reference sequence). The CDR3 reads CASSTPGQGYSPLHF. CDR3 DNA sequence: TGTGCCAGTAGTACCCCGGGACAGGGGTATTCACCCCTCCACTTT.

V and J are TRBV7-9 and TRBJ1-5; unclear D gene. This CDR3 is built from 14 residues. The germline gives CDR1 SEHNR, CDR2 FQNEAQ (reference sequence). V lost 5 bases to trimming and J lost 2 bases, with 10 bases between them. CDR3 sequence (DNA): TGTGCCAGCAGCCCGGCGGCTGGCAATCAGCCCCAGCATTTT. Amino acids: CASSPAAGNQPQHF.

This chain links TRBV7-9 with TRBJ1-1; 7 bases fit TRBD1. After removal of 4 bases from V and 1 base from J, the junction contained 3 bases not matched to a gene. The germline CDR1 and CDR2 sequences are SEHNR and FQNEAQ (reference sequence). The CDR3 length is 14 residues. CDR3 in amino acids: CASSWTGQNTEAFF. The CDR3 nucleotides read TGTGCCAGCAGCTGGACAGGCCAGAACACTGAAGCTTTCTTT.

This CDR3 is CASMDWYGYTF. DNA of the CDR3: TGTGCCAGCATGGACTGGTATGGCTACACCTTC. The V gene is TRBV6-5, the J gene TRBJ1-2; D is uncertain. CDR1 and CDR2 from the germline V gene are MNHEY and SVGAGI. The CDR3 has 11 amino acids. The ends were cut back, 7 bases at V and 5 bases at J, with 8 bases in the middle.

The CDR3 DNA is TGCGCCAGCAGCCACTCCAGGGGGCCCTACGAGCAGTACTTC. This gives the protein CASSHSRGPYEQYF. The V call is TRBV4-3, the J call TRBJ2-7; 8 bases are a match to TRBD1. The germline gives CDR1 LGHNA, CDR2 YSLEER. After removal of 3 bases from V and 2 bases from J, the junction contained 3 bases not matched to a gene. The CDR3 has 14 residues.

The V call is TRBV5-6, the J call TRBJ1-1; perhaps TRBD1 as D (5 bases). With 4 bases removed from V and 3 bases from J, the gap between germline ends came to 16 bases. Germline V gene sequence: CDR1 SGHDT, CDR2 YYEEEE. This CDR3 is built from 15 residues. The CDR3 DNA sequence: TGTGCCAGCAGCCCCCTAGGGGTTGGGCACACTGAAGCTTTCTTT. Translating gives CASSPLGVGHTEAFF.

The chain carries TRBV6-5 and TRBJ1-4; tentatively, D is TRBD1 (6 bases). This CDR3 has 14 residues. Trimming cost V 8 bases and J 0 bases, with 10 bases left between them. Germline lookup yields CDR1 MNHEY and CDR2 SVGAGI. The CDR3 sequence: CASGWDTTNEKLFF. CDR3 in DNA: TGTGCCAGCGGTTGGGACACAACTAATGAAAAACTGTTTTTT.

This chain links TRBV19 with TRBJ1-2, with 7 bases lining up with TRBD1. After removal of 9 bases from V and 0 bases from J, the junction contained 4 bases not matched to a gene. The germline V gene has CDR1 LNHDA and CDR2 SQIVND (reference sequence). The length of the CDR3 is 13 residues. In nucleotides, the CDR3 is TGTGCCAGCCAGGACAGGACTAACTATGGCTACACCTTC. It encodes CASQDRTNYGYTF.

This chain uses TRBV20-1 with TRBJ1-4; D remains ambiguous. With 3 bases removed from V and 8 bases from J, the gap between germline ends came to 10 bases. This CDR3 contains 12 residues. In germline, CDR1 is DFQATT, CDR2 SNEGSKA (reference sequence). CDR3: CSASSTEEKLFF. The CDR3 DNA follows: TGCAGTGCTAGTAGTACGGAGGAAAAACTGTTTTTT.

The V call is TRBV11-2, the J call TRBJ2-1; TRBD1 matches 8 bases. The germline V gene encodes CDR1 SGHAT and CDR2 FQNNGV. CDR3 size: 16 residues. Trimming removed 5 bases from V and 2 bases from J; junction bases left unmatched: 8. CDR3 region: CASSPATGEAYNEQFF. The CDR3 coding sequence is TGTGCCAGCAGCCCGGCGACAGGGGAGGCCTACAATGAGCAGTTCTTC.

The V and J genes are TRBV9 and TRBJ2-2; D remains ambiguous. Trimming removed 3 bases from V and 4 bases from J, with 4 bases in between. Germline assignment: CDR1 SGDLS and CDR2 YYNGEE. The CDR3 extends over 12 amino acids. The CDR3 is CASSDSTGELFF. The CDR3 region has the DNA TGTGCCAGCAGCGACAGCACCGGGGAGCTGTTTTTT.

The gene calls are TRBV18 and TRBJ1-4; D is ambiguous. The CDR3 is 14 residues long. Per germline, CDR1 KGHSH and CDR2 LQKENI. The V end was cut by 3 bases, the J end by 5 bases, with 10 bases between. CDR3 nucleotide sequence: TGTGCCAGCTCACCGGTACAACCGAATGAAAAACTGTTTTTT. Residues: CASSPVQPNEKLFF.

The chain carries TRBV4-3 and TRBJ1-6, with TRBD1 identical over 10 bases. Germline V gene data show CDR1 as LGHNA and CDR2 as YSLEER. The CDR3 totals 16 residues. The V and J ends lost 3 bases and 5 bases, in that order; junction bases with no gene match: 4. The CDR3 coding sequence is TGCGCCAGCAGCCAGAGGACAGGGGGAGATAATTCACCCCTCCACTTT. Protein sequence: CASSQRTGGDNSPLHF.

The chain links TRBV27 to TRBJ2-1; D uncertain. Germline CDR1 reads MNHEY; CDR2 reads SMNVEV (reference sequence). The CDR3 extends over 17 amino acids. With 3 bases removed from V and 0 bases from J, the gap between germline ends came to 15 bases. CDR3: CASSFSVGKSSYNEQFF. CDR3 coding DNA: TGTGCCAGCAGTTTTTCAGTGGGCAAAAGCTCCTACAATGAGCAGTTCTTC.

The rearrangement joins TRBV21-1 to TRBJ1-2; the table's D gene call, TRBD1, was not cross checked with the DNA. TRBV21-1 is classified as a pseudogene. This CDR3 is built from 16 residues. The CDR3 loop is CASSKGDSERGYGYTF. In DNA form, the CDR3 reads TGTGCCAGCAGCAAAGGGGACAGCGAGCGTGGCTATGGCTACACCTTC.

The chain links TRBV6-5 to TRBJ1-4, with a possible D match to TRBD1 (5 bases). CDR3 length: 14 amino acids. Germline V gene sequence: CDR1 MNHEY, CDR2 SVGAGI. V lost 5 bases and J 0 bases, leaving 7 bases between the germline ends. The chain's CDR3 is CASSPGATNEKLFF. The CDR3 DNA reads as TGTGCCAGCAGTCCGGGGGCAACTAATGAAAAACTGTTTTTT.

In this sample, this clone turned up once. The chain has TRBV11-3 and TRBJ2-1; tentative D call: TRBD1 (5 bases). CDR3 length: 14 residues. Germline V lookup: CDR1 SGHNT, CDR2 YENEEA. V was cut by 5 bases and J by 0 bases, with 8 bases left in between. The CDR3 spells CASSPTDSYNEQFF. CDR3 DNA: TGTGCCAGCAGCCCGACAGACTCCTACAATGAGCAGTTCTTC. The full variable domain, with the rest looked up from reference TRBV11-3 and TRBJ2-1, is EAGVVQSPRYKIIEKKQPVAFWCNPISGHNTLYWYLQNLGQGPELLIRYENEEAVDDSQLPKDRFSAERLKGVDSTLKIQPAELGDSAVYLCASSPTDSYNEQFFGPGTRLTVL.

CDR3: CASSRRETQYF. As DNA, the CDR3 is TGTGCCAGCAGTAGGCGGGAGACCCAGTACTTC. The V gene is TRBV12-3 or TRBV12-4, the J gene TRBJ2-5; the D is unclear. The CDR3 covers 11 residues. Trimming removed 5 bases from V and 5 bases from J, with 6 bases in between.

This clone was detected once. The chain couples TRBV7-8 to TRBJ1-1, with 9 nucleotides matching TRBD1. The J segment lost 4 bases and the V segment lost 5 bases, leaving 17 bases of the junction unmatched. Germline assignment: CDR1 SGHVS and CDR2 FQNEAQ. The CDR3 has 18 amino acids. CDR3 sequence (DNA): TGTGCCAGCAGCACTACTGCAGGGACAGGGTATTTAGTCACTGAAGCTTTCTTT. This gives the protein CASSTTAGTGYLVTEAFF.

The chain couples TRBV9 to TRBJ2-7; 7 bases match TRBD2. The CDR3 has 14 residues. J gave up 1 base and V 7 bases, and 8 bases lay outside the gene matches. CDR1 is SGDLS, CDR2 YYNGEE, per germline. CDR3 loop: CASSSGGYSYEQYF. The DNA for the CDR3 is TGTGCCAGCTCGTCGGGGGGATATTCCTACGAGCAGTACTTC.

The rearrangement uses TRBV30 and TRBJ1-4; D unclear. In germline, CDR1 is GTSNPN, CDR2 SVGIG (reference sequence). The CDR3 length is 11 residues. V gave up 2 bases and J gave up 8 bases, with 6 bases separating them. The CDR3 spells CAWSPGEKLFF. In nucleotides, the CDR3 is TGTGCCTGGAGTCCCGGGGAAAAACTGTTTTTT. Together with reference TRBV30 and TRBJ1-4, the CDR3 gives the full variable domain: SQTIHQWPATLVQPVGSPLSLECTVEGTSNPNLYWYRQAAGRGLQLLFYSVGIGQISSEVPQNLSASRPQDRQFILSSKKLLLSDSGFYLCAWSPGEKLFFGSGTQLSVL.

The chain carries TRBV4-1 and TRBJ1-4, with D perhaps TRBD1 (5 bases). The CDR3 has 16 residues. From germline, CDR1 is MGHRA and CDR2 YSYEKL. The ends were cut back, 2 bases at V and 8 bases at J, with 18 bases in the middle. The CDR3, as DNA: TGCGCCAGCAGCCAAAACCCGTTGCAGGGAAAAGAAAAACTGTTTTTT. It codes for CASSQNPLQGKEKLFF.

The sample holds one count of this clone. The V call is TRBV5-6, the J call TRBJ1-4; D might be TRBD1 (6 bases). Trimming removed 4 bases from V and 8 bases from J, with 18 bases in between. The CDR3 contains 15 residues. The germline gives CDR1 SGHDT, CDR2 YYEEEE. The CDR3 protein is CASSPTGGPNEKLFF. The DNA of the CDR3 is TGTGCCAGCAGCCCGACGGGGGGGCCGAACGAAAAACTGTTTTTT.

This chain connects TRBV27 to TRBJ2-5; no clear D. Trimming left V 7 bases short and J 5 bases short, with 14 bases between. This CDR3 is 13 amino acids long. The germline V gene has CDR1 MNHEY and CDR2 SMNVEV (reference sequence). The CDR3 loop reads CASKITGGETQYF. CDR3 in DNA: TGTGCCAGCAAAATTACGGGTGGTGAGACCCAGTACTTC.

The V gene is TRBV7-5, the J gene TRBJ1-2. TRBV7-5 is labeled a pseudogene. The CDR3 is 13 residues long. The CDR3 loop reads CARSLTGSYGYTF. CDR3 in DNA: TGTGCCAGAAGCTTAACGGGGAGTTATGGCTACACCTTC.